This T cell receptor beta chain was captured in a study of T cells after yellow fever vaccination. General study results and limits: Abundant clonotypes (contaminants from the bulk population) could be present in FACS-sorted repertoires. Secondary responses were weaker yet peaked faster, day 5 versus 15.

A 5'RACE template-switching step, the method used to make TCR cDNA, added a universal primer site and UMIs. TCRdb itself ran the 5' RACE reads through MiXCR, one entry per CDR3 protein. The sample records approximately 580,000 distinct CDR3 sequences, about a sixth being singletons. As regards this clonotype: The target antigen is unknown.

CDR3 length: 12 amino acids. The germline V gene encodes CDR1 GTSNPN and CDR2 SVGIG (reference sequence). Deletions cut 4 bases from V and 5 bases from J, with 12 bases between. This chain uses TRBV30 with TRBJ2-7, with D perhaps TRBD2 (5 bases). Source: PBMCs, taken more than 4 days after the first yellow fever vaccination. This receptor was taken from a young man who received the YFV17D yellow fever vaccine. This CDR3 reads CAWTGGGDEQYF. The CDR3 DNA reads as TGTGCCTGGACTGGAGGTGGCGACGAGCAGTACTTC. Full variable domain (missing parts from reference TRBV30 and TRBJ2-7): SQTIHQWPATLVQPVGSPLSLECTVEGTSNPNLYWYRQAAGRGLQLLFYSVGIGQISSEVPQNLSASRPQDRQFILSSKKLLLSDSGFYLCAWTGGGDEQYFGPGTRLTVT.